Below, one TCR beta chain is given with its context. The antigen is not known. V dropped 5 bases and J dropped 4; count of bases not matched to a gene: 10. The germline V gene has CDR1 SQVTM and CDR2 ANQGSEA. The CDR3 runs 15 residues. This sample is part of a study of cytomegalovirus exposure and HLA in healthy donors. Findings and caveats of the study: Specificity for CMV antigens was confirmed in vitro for a few of the CMV-associated chains.

The repertoire was sequenced with immunoSEQ multiplex PCR; TCRdb's copy has only in-frame clones and lacks some. The table records 200,000 or so clones, about 79% of them present only once. Sequencing used PBMCs. This sequence was found in a woman aged 25 to 39 in good health and CMV-seropositive. The chain is built from TRBV29-1 and TRBJ1-5; TRBD1 aligns across 8 bases. The CDR3: CSVRLQGVGNQPQHF. CDR3 nucleotide sequence: TGCAGCGTTCGTCTACAGGGGGTAGGTAATCAGCCCCAGCATTTT.